The clone carrying this T cell receptor beta chain was found many times. As yet, its antigen is unknown. This sample was taken from a study of blood T cells in healthy people across ages. Findings and caveats of the study: The study found more naive CD4+ cells and higher diversity in long-lived than aged donors. Reliance upon unsorted PBMCs precluded definitive naive versus antigen-experienced comparison.

Looked up from germline, CDR1 is DFQATT and CDR2 is SNEGSKA (reference sequence). V was pared by 6 bases and J by 0 bases, with 15 bases between. The CDR3 has 14 residues. Roughly 9.2 milliliters was the volume of peripheral blood drawn from each donor. The use of a sample-barcoded 5' primer and a J-beta primer mix characterized a second PCR of roughly 6 to 11 cycles. TCRdb called the 5' RACE reads again in MiXCR, with one record for every CDR3 protein. In the table there are about 1.4 million distinct CDR3 sequences, 59% of which are singletons. The rearrangement joins TRBV20-1 to TRBJ2-7; D is uncertain. This receptor was identified in a man aged 18 to 30 in good health. The specimen was blood. The CDR3, as DNA: TGCAGTGCAAATGAACGGTCCAGCTCCTACGAGCAGTACTTC. Its translation: CSANERSSSYEQYF.